The text below deals with one TCR beta chain. CDR3 length: 15 amino acids. The germline CDR1 and CDR2 sequences are DFQATT and SNEGSKA (reference sequence). V lost 6 bases to trimming and J lost 5 bases; unmatched junction nucleotides: 13. Through a sample-barcoded 5' primer and a J-beta primer mix, a second PCR was run for roughly 6 to 11 cycles. TCRdb itself ran the 5' RACE reads through MiXCR, one entry per CDR3 protein. Counted here are under 950,000 distinct CDR3 sequences, over 20% occurring once; the ten biggest clones make up roughly 22%. This specimen comes from a study of blood T cells in healthy people across ages. In the study overall: Template switching picked up about one barcoded beta molecule for each two T cells.

The chain employs TRBV20-1 and TRBJ2-1; 7 bases are shared with TRBD2. Sequenced: blood. This sequence originates from a man aged 65 to 85 in good health. The DNA for the CDR3 is TGCAGTGCCCGGGCCGGGCTAGCGGTAAACAATGAGCAGTTCTTC. Amino acids: CSARAGLAVNNEQFF.